This section outlines one T cell receptor (beta chain) sequence together with its context. Its antigen is undetermined. V shed 3 bases and J shed 3 bases, with 13 bases lying between them. CDR3 length: 14 amino acids. CDR1 SGDLS and CDR2 YYNGEE come from the germline V gene. This entry comes from a study of blood T cells in healthy people across ages. Study conclusions and caveats: Possibly confounding the expanded clonotype changes was the fact that donor CMV status was unknown.

Together with a sample-barcoded 5' primer, a J-beta primer mix was included in a second PCR lasting roughly 6 to 12 cycles. From the 5' RACE reads, TCRdb called clonotypes with MiXCR, one entry per CDR3 protein. The sample includes about 1,500,000 distinct CDR3 sequences, approximately 40% of them seen just once. The sample was blood. This TCR was recovered from a woman under 30 in good health. The chain links TRBV9 to TRBJ2-7; no definite D call. The CDR3 bases are TGTGCCAGCAGCGCCGGCCGGGCAGTCTACGAGCAGTACTTC. Translating gives CASSAGRAVYEQYF.